This T cell receptor beta chain was recorded in a study of blood T cell repertoires in COVID-19. Study summary: Acute and convalescent COVID-19 samples came from the United States, Italy and Spain. PBMCs, B-cell-depleted T cells, or T cells were the source of the cDNA or gDNA that made up the material.

The CDR3 sequence is 14 residues long. V was shortened by 4 bases and J by 6 bases, with 13 bases between the two germline ends. From germline, CDR1 is LGHDT and CDR2 YNNKEL (reference sequence). Methods used by the authors: Amplifying reference gene primers gave estimates of nucleated cell counts. This table comes from immunoSEQ multiplex PCR, and its TCRdb copy is limited to in-frame clones, with some not included. D and trimming come from the DNA, and the V and J calls and clone size come from that table. In the table there are about 490,000 clones, around 85% of which are singletons. The TCR was taken from a human donor in a cohort sampled during active COVID-19. This chain connects TRBV3-1 (or the pseudogene TRBV3-2) to TRBJ1-5; possibly TRBD1 for D (6 bases). The sequencing sample was made of peripheral blood. The CDR3: CASSPYLQGQPQHF. CDR3 DNA: TGTGCCAGCAGCCCGTACCTACAGGGTCAGCCCCAGCATTTT.